Listed here is a single T cell receptor beta chain. The antigen it binds to is not known. Base quality data are lacking; no much larger clone is found one base away. Trimming accounts for 3 bases at V and 4 bases at J, while the number of junction bases matched to no gene is 10. The CDR3, from cysteine to phenylalanine, totals 16 residues. Left in the record is the CDR3 DNA by itself, 48 bases read in frame from the first base. Via the germline V gene (reference sequence), CDR1 is MNHEY and CDR2 SMNVEV. The data were taken from a study of T cell responses to AZD1222 COVID-19 vaccine (dated by TCRdb to the early 2020s). In the study overall: AZD1222 recipients whose second dose came at about 4 weeks and those whose second dose came at about 12 weeks were combined into one group, since spike-specific TCR depth and breadth did not differ between the two schedules. A total of over 230 trial participants underwent TCR sequencing, of whom about 200 had received two doses of AZD1222 and about 26 had received two doses of the MenACWY control vaccine. Enrollment into the trials was organized by age into subgroups of 18-55, 56-69 and 70-plus years, and those subgroups contained roughly 140, 27 and 60 TCR-sequenced participants, respectively.

Results the study describes overall, beyond this receptor: In the small 56-69-year group, the increase in depth fell short of significance, most likely because of low power. Conclusions about previously exposed vaccinees were limited because only six AZD1222 recipients were SARS-CoV-2 seropositive at baseline. Because no samples from the day 14 peak response were available, repertoires could be characterized only after the peak T cell response. Participants were mostly white British and included more females than males, and it was suggested by the authors that clonal diversity may have been underestimated. CD4 TCRs associated with the vaccine covered the entire spike protein, and the dominant responses were in regions 160-218 and 743-854. After two AZD1222 doses, both the breadth and the depth of spike-specific TCRs were significantly higher than at day 0 and than in MenACWY recipients. Epitopes outside the regions mutated in the B.1.351 and B.1.1.7 variants were reportedly recognized by nearly half of the unique spike-specific TCRs.

The CDR3 regions of human TCRbeta chains were analyzed by immunosequencing. The authors' analysis ran thus. Repertoire TCRs were matched against a reference library of SARS-CoV-2-specific TCRs generated with the MIRA antigen-specificity platform. Breadth was defined as the fraction of unique TCRs that were SARS-CoV-2-associated, and depth was defined as the fraction of total T cells that were SARS-CoV-2-associated. Using the MIRA data, each spike-specific TCR was assigned both to the spike region to which the TCR was reactive and to a CD4 or CD8 class. Log10-transformed breadth and depth values were compared by one-way ANOVA with Sidak's multiple comparisons tests. Entries here come from immuneACCESS through TCRdb and include only in-frame sequences with V and J called. Some clones fail to appear in such tables; in the studies checked, an unresolved V gene covers under half of the shortfall, and the cause of the remainder is unknown. V, J and clone size derive from that table, while D and trimming were established from the DNA sequence. This sample lists roughly 120,000 clones; more than 85% were detected once. Clones ranked in the top ten supply around 9.4% of the sample.

In the paper's terms, the time point label means: baseline before first vaccination. The vaccinee samples were drawn from two UK trials, COV001 and COV002, one of which was a single-blind randomized controlled phase 2/3 trial testing AZD1222 (ChAdOx1 nCoV-19) in healthy adults. Trial participant PBMC samples were collected at day 0 and day 28 after the second dose for TCRbeta chain sequencing. The source material was peripheral blood, sampled on day 0 of AZD1222 vaccination. This clonotype was sampled from an adult in good health. The chain uses TRBV27 and TRBJ2-7; 9 nucleotides in the junction match TRBD1. For the CDR3, the sequence is CASSFALTGGEYEQYF. The DNA sequence is as follows: TGTGCCAGCAGTTTCGCTCTGACAGGGGGAGAATACGAGCAGTACTTC.